Listed below are T cell receptor beta chains from one sample, sequenced in a study of cytotoxic CD8 clonotypes in ibrutinib-treated CLL. The protocol was immunoSEQ multiplex PCR, while the TCRdb copy is restricted to in-frame clones and leaves out a portion. The data contain around 330,000 clones, over 55% of them seen just once; the ten biggest clones take up 6% to 6.5%. Sequenced material: PBMCs, taken after 36 months of ibrutinib treatment. These receptors all come from a human donor with chronic lymphocytic leukemia. CDR3s include the opening cysteine and the closing phenylalanine or tryptophan.

j_call,v_call,cdr3_length,cdr3_aa
TRBJ2-7,TRBV18,18,CASSPQGGLAGGPHEQYF
TRBJ2-3,TRBV4-2,14,CASSQRRGTDTQYF
TRBJ2-2,TRBV19,15,CASSIKGVYTGELFF
TRBJ2-5,TRBV10-3,13,CATTGRIQETQYF
TRBJ1-5,TRBV7-2,15,CASSLSGDSNQPQHF
TRBJ2-5,TRBV5-8,15,CASSLGQGVRETQYF
TRBJ1-6,TRBV6-5,12,CASRTVNSPLHF
TRBJ2-5,TRBV11-2,15,CASSPGTGYRETQYF
TRBJ2-7,TRBV28,14,CASSFSQGALEQYF
TRBJ1-5,TRBV2,13,CASRGTDNQPQHF
TRBJ2-3,TRBV10-1,16,CASSESSGGWTDTQYF
TRBJ2-3,TRBV9,15,CASSLSGSLTDTQYF
TRBJ1-2,TRBV27,13,CASSLKPHYGYTF
TRBJ1-4,TRBV7-9,17,CASSLATGDRVREKLFF
TRBJ1-1,TRBV28,15,CASSFGGSPNTEAFF
TRBJ2-1,TRBV6-6,12,CASSTGGDEQFF
TRBJ2-2,TRBV7-2,14,CASSYSGSTGELFF
TRBJ1-5,TRBV10-3,14,CAIGGQGGNQPQHF
TRBJ2-1,TRBV27,15,CASSLFGRSYNEQFF
TRBJ2-1,TRBV6-5,13,CASNPGGRFEQFF
TRBJ2-3,TRBV27,16,CASSPMPLPSTDTQYF
TRBJ2-7,TRBV19,19,CASSIGSGLAGRVSYEQYF
TRBJ1-3,TRBV15,16,CATSRDLGISGNTIYF
TRBJ2-3,TRBV9,15,CASTPLGTRGDTQYF
TRBJ2-2,TRBV4-1,18,CASSQDGRGYLDTGELFF
TRBJ2-5,TRBV10-3,17,CAISEFPPGQYEETQYF
TRBJ2-7,TRBV6-6,14,CASSPPGGRYEQYF
TRBJ2-7,TRBV5-1,13,CASSKGGPYEQYF
TRBJ2-7,TRBV9,14,CASSVGSGGGEQYF
TRBJ2-2,TRBV29-1,16,CSPFSGPRGSTGELFF
TRBJ2-1,TRBV6-6,13,CASSPLWAYEQFF
TRBJ1-3,TRBV5-4,14,CASSQSLSGNTIYF
TRBJ2-3,TRBV5-4,11,CASNLGDTQYF
TRBJ2-7,TRBV6-5,13,CASTGQRSYEQYF
TRBJ2-5,TRBV18,18,CASSPLPGLAGGPGTQYF
TRBJ1-5,TRBV2,18,CASSEGDRRHWGNQPQHF
TRBJ1-4,TRBV10-3,12,CAIKNTEGQLFF
TRBJ2-3,TRBV5-1,15,CASSSGTSSTDTQYF
TRBJ2-3,TRBV5-1,14,CASSGWTSGGAQYF
TRBJ2-7,TRBV10-2,16,CASSDHPWGLSYEQYF
TRBJ1-2,TRBV11-2,16,CASSFGRQGWGYGYTF
TRBJ1-5,TRBV6-5,15,CASSKGWGANQPQHF
TRBJ1-4,TRBV18,15,CASSRTGATNEKLFF
TRBJ1-5,TRBV6-5,14,CASKPTGVNQPQHF
TRBJ1-3,TRBV6-1,15,CASVNRAYSGNTIYF
TRBJ2-7,TRBV7-2,19,CASSFRGGTSGGRVYEQYF
TRBJ2-7,TRBV7-9,15,CASSGGLAGAHEQYF
TRBJ2-7,TRBV7-2,18,CASSLVLFGGGRSYEQYF
TRBJ2-5,TRBV15,16,CATSRVPGQVWETQYF